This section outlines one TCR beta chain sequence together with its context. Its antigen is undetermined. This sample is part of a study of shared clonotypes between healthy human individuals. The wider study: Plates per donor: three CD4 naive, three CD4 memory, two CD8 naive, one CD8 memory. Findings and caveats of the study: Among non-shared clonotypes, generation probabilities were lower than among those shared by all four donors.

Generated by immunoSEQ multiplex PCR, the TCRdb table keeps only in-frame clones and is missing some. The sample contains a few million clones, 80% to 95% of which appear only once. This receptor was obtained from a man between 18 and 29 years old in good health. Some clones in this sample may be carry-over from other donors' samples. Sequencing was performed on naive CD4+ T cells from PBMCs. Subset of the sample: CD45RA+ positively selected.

CDR3 residues: CASRDPGLAESYEQYF. The CDR3 DNA reads as TGTGCCAGCAGGGATCCGGGACTAGCGGAATCGTACGAGCAGTACTTC. The chain is built from TRBV2 and TRBJ2-7; 11 positions agree with TRBD2. The CDR3 runs to 16 residues. The junction had 11 bases not matched to a gene; V was cut back by 6 bases and J by 4 bases. Germline V lookup: CDR1 SNHLY, CDR2 FYNNEI.